The present T cell receptor beta chain was sequenced within a study of blood T cell repertoires in COVID-19. Study-level information: Nucleic acid was either cDNA or gDNA, and it came from T cells, B-cell-depleted T cells, or PBMCs.

Sequenced by immunoSEQ multiplex PCR; TCRdb stores in-frame clones only, minus some. This table has roughly 180,000 clones, 70% to 90% appearing once. Trimming pared 2 bases from V and 1 base from J, leaving 11 bases between. Germline V gene sequence: CDR1 MNHEY, CDR2 SVGEGT. There are 15 residues in the CDR3. The material sequenced was peripheral blood. The chain joins TRBV6-2 or TRBV6-3 to TRBJ1-1, with D perhaps matching TRBD1 (5 bases). This TCR was recovered from a man aged 18 to 29 with acute or convalescent COVID-19. The CDR3 DNA reads as TGTGCCAGCAGTTACGGTGGGGCACAGAACACTGAAGCTTTCTTT. It yields the protein CASSYGGAQNTEAFF.